Included here is one TCR beta chain sequence, with context. Its specificity is not known. A much larger clone sits a single nucleotide away, making a read error possible. The source of the sample is a study of regulatory T cells in long-lasting Graves disease. The CDR3 has 19 residues. Germline values: CDR1 SGHTA, CDR2 FQGNSA. The V gene end was trimmed by 5 bases and the J gene end by 11 bases; junction bases not matched to a gene: 28. Libraries of TCR beta came from iRepertoire HTBI primers plus Arm-PCR of CDR3 regions. One entry per CDR3 protein, called by TCRdb with MiXCR from the multiplex PCR reads. The sample has around 500,000 distinct CDR3 sequences; 12% are singletons. Findings and caveats of the study: Persistent cases favored TRBV28, TRBJ1-2 and TRBJ2-5. Persistent patients shared thousands of public clonotypes among themselves. Newly diagnosed patients shared fewer, at about a thousand.

Time point noted: newly diagnosed GD, antithyroid drugs for less than 3 months. PBMC-extracted RNA yielded the TCR library. These data were also filed under a second study, of T cells in Graves' hyperthyroidism and ophthalmopathy. That source reports: Criteria for exclusion of patients were uncontrolled infection, other autoimmune disease, pregnancy or lactation.

The clonotype was recovered from a woman aged 25 to 45 with Graves disease. Specimen: peripheral blood mononuclear cells (PBMCs), collected at new diagnosis, from a patient treated with antithyroid drugs. This chain uses TRBV7-2 with TRBJ2-5; 8 nucleotides line up with TRBD1. CDR3 region: CASSPAGKEDRAIYNEQYF. Written as DNA, the CDR3 is TGTGCCAGCAGCCCAGCGGGCAAGGAGGACAGGGCGATCTACAATGAGCAGTACTTC.